The sequence of this T cell receptor beta chain was determined in a study of blood T cell repertoires in COVID-19. Participants were aged roughly 18 to 100 years from approximately 23 US areas. This CDR3 has 13 residues. The germline V gene encodes CDR1 KGHSH and CDR2 LQKENI. Trimming took off 0 bases at V and 8 bases at J, with 8 bases between the two ends. Clones were sequenced by immunoSEQ multiplex PCR, and TCRdb holds only the in-frame ones, with some missing. The repertoire includes about 380,000 clones, more than 70% of them detected once, and roughly 1.2% sits in the top ten. This clone appeared once.

V gene TRBV18 combines with J gene TRBJ1-5; the D gene is possibly TRBD1 (5 bases). Sequenced input: PBMCs or T cells enriched from blood (not recorded which). The TCR comes from a woman aged 18-35 years who had recovered from COVID-19. CDR3 in amino acids: CASSPPWGEPQHF. The CDR3 DNA reads as TGTGCCAGCTCACCACCGTGGGGGGAGCCCCAGCATTTT.